What follows are 8 T cell receptor beta chains derived from one specimen sequenced in a study of coeliac disease. These TCRs are of unknown antigen specificity. TCRdb's table, derived via immunoSEQ multiplex PCR, lists solely in-frame clones and lacks some. The sample records approximately 3,000 clones, around half being singletons. Whole-study findings and limits: In active celiac disease, intraepithelial and lamina propria TRB and TRG repertoires were less clonal than controls.

The source material was intraepithelial lymphocytes from the gut. The receptors were gathered from a man aged 50-59 years with active celiac disease.

The rearrangement joins TRBV23-1 to TRBJ1-5; a possible D gene is TRBD1 (6 bases). TRBV23-1 is given ORF status, its function remaining uncertain. This CDR3 comprises 17 residues. V lost 2 bases, J lost 8 bases, and 22 bases lay in between. This chain's CDR3 is CASSQGTHYEVREPQHF. CDR3 bases: TGCGCCAGCAGTCAAGGGACACATTACGAGGTTCGGGAGCCCCAGCATTTT.

This clone is large within its sample. CDR3 sequence reads: CASRSEVDTEAFF. CDR3 DNA sequence: TGTGCCAGCAGGAGCGAGGTTGACACTGAAGCTTTCTTT. The rearrangement uses TRBV13 and TRBJ1-1; no firm D call. Trimming removed 6 bases at V and 3 bases at J, with 11 bases between. The CDR3 sequence is 13 residues long. Germline V gene data show CDR1 as PRHDT and CDR2 as FYEKMQ (reference sequence).

The chain is built from TRBV29-1 and TRBJ2-2, with a tentative D call TRBD2 (5 bases). With 3 bases removed from V and 5 bases from J, the gap between germline ends came to 7 bases. The length of the CDR3 is 12 residues. Germline-derived CDR1 and CDR2 are SQVTM and ANQGSEA. The CDR3 protein is CSVDRGTGELFF. Written as DNA, the CDR3 is TGCAGCGTTGATAGAGGGACCGGGGAGCTGTTTTTT.

The V and J genes are TRBV6-1 and TRBJ1-5, with D possibly matching TRBD1 (5 bases). The V gene's germline CDR1 is MNHNS and CDR2 SASEGT. The CDR3 is made up of 17 amino acids. V was shortened by 4 bases and J by 0 bases, with 16 bases between the two germline ends. The CDR3: CASSALRGLDSNQPQHF. The DNA for the CDR3 is TGTGCCAGCAGTGCCCTTAGGGGACTGGATAGCAATCAGCCCCAGCATTTT.

In this sample, this clone turned up a few times. The V gene is TRBV4-3, the J gene TRBJ1-2; tentatively, D is TRBD1 (5 bases). V was cut by 0 bases and J by 4 bases, with 12 bases left in between. Per germline, CDR1 LGHNA and CDR2 YSLEER. The CDR3 spans 15 residues. CDR3 region: CASSQERGYGYGYTF. CDR3 in DNA: TGCGCCAGCAGCCAAGAAAGGGGTTATGGCTATGGCTACACCTTC.

The V and J genes are TRBV11-3 and TRBJ2-7; 9 bases fit TRBD1. V trimming: 6 bases; J trimming: 4 bases; junction bases outside the gene matches: 7. The CDR3 is 14 residues long. Germline CDR1 and CDR2: SGHNT and YENEEA. DNA for the CDR3: TGTGCCAGCAGTTTTACAGGGGGCGCATACGAGCAGTACTTC. Translating gives CASSFTGGAYEQYF.

This rearrangement joins TRBV4-2 to TRBJ1-2; TRBD1 agrees at 7 bases. Germline V CDR1 and CDR2: LGHNA, YNFKEQ. V lost 4 bases to trimming and J lost 4 bases; unmatched junction nucleotides: 15. The CDR3 totals 17 residues. The CDR3 is CASSPRDRVTLLYGYTF. CDR3 nucleotides: TGTGCCAGCAGCCCCCGGGACAGAGTTACCTTACTCTATGGCTACACCTTC.

The chain recombines TRBV9 with TRBJ2-5, with D maybe TRBD2 (7 bases). CDR1 is SGDLS and CDR2 is YYNGEE in the germline V gene. The CDR3 sequence is 14 residues long. The V end was cut by 4 bases, the J end by 4 bases, with 14 bases between. In DNA, the CDR3 is TGTGCCAGCAGCTATCGGGGGGCACCAGAGACCCAGTACTTC. Encoded protein: CASSYRGAPETQYF.